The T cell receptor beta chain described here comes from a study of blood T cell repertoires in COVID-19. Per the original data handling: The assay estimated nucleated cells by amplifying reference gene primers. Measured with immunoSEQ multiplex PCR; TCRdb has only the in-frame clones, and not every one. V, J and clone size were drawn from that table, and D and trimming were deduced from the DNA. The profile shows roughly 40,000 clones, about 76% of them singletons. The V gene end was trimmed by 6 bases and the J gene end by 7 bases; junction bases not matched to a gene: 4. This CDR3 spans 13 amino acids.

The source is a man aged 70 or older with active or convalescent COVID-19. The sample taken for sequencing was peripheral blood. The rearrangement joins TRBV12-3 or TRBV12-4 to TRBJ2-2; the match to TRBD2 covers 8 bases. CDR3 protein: CASRAAGVGELFF. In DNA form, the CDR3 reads TGTGCCAGCAGGGCAGCGGGGGTCGGGGAGCTGTTTTTT.